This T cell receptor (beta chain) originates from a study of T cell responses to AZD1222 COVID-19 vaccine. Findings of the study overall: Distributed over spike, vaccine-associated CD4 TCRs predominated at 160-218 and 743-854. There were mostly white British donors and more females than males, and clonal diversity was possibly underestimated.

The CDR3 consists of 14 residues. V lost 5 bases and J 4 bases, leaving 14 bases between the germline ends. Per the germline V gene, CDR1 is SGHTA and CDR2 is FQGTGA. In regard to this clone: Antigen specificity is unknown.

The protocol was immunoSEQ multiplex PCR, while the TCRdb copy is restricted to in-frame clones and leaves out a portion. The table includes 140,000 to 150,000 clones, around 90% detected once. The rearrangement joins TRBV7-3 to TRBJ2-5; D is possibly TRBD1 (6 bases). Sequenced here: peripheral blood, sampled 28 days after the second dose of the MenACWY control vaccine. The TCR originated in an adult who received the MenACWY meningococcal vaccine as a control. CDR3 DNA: TGTGCCAGCAGCCTCACCCAGGGGAGAGAGACCCAGTACTTC. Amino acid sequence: CASSLTQGRETQYF.